This T cell receptor beta chain was captured by sequencing in a study of cytomegalovirus exposure and HLA in healthy donors. This clone was seen a single time. The CDR3 totals 15 residues. CDR1 is MNHEY, CDR2 SMNVEV, per germline (reference sequence). The junction had 7 bases not matched to a gene; V was cut back by 3 bases and J by 6 bases. Use of 60 Vbeta and 13 Jbeta primers characterized the PCR. Here immunoSEQ multiplex PCR was the method, and the copy in TCRdb shows in-frame clones only, minus some. The sample has approximately 110,000 clones, just under 75% seen once. Sequencing was carried out using PBMCs. The chain joins TRBV27 to TRBJ1-2; 10 positions agree with TRBD1. The sequence was collected from a man aged 55 to 70 in good health and CMV-seropositive. Here the CDR3 reads CASSFAGTGAHGYTF. The CDR3 nucleotides read TGTGCCAGCAGTTTTGCCGGGACAGGGGCCCATGGCTACACCTTC.